These 15 T cell receptor beta chains were all obtained from the same sample, sequenced in a study of blood T cell repertoires in COVID-19. The protocol was immunoSEQ multiplex PCR, while the TCRdb copy is restricted to in-frame clones and leaves out a portion. Of approximately 210,000 clones detected, almost 85% appear once; the ten largest clones hold around 12%. The sample comprised peripheral blood. The source is a woman aged 40 to 49 with acute or convalescent COVID-19.

The chain links TRBV6-1 to TRBJ1-3, with 7 bases lining up with TRBD1. V lost 2 bases, J lost 2 bases, and 6 bases stayed unmatched. This CDR3 contains 16 residues. Germline CDR1 and CDR2: MNHNS and SASEGT. The CDR3 coding sequence is TGTGCCAGCAGTGAATCGTCCGGGACAGCTGGAAACACCATATATTTT. Protein: CASSESSGTAGNTIYF.

The J gene is TRBJ2-3, the V gene TRBV10-1, with TRBD2 as a possible D gene (7 bases). Between the trimmed V and J ends, which lost 5 bases and 2 bases, there was a span of 11 bases. The CDR3 extends over 14 amino acids. The germline V gene encodes CDR1 WNHNN and CDR2 SYGVQD (reference sequence). The CDR3 DNA reads as TGCGCCAGCAGTCGGCGGGGGCTCACAGATACGCAGTATTTT. It translates to CASSRRGLTDTQYF.

This chain joins TRBV6-4 and TRBJ2-1; TRBD2 matches 11 bases. The CDR3 totals 15 residues. Germline V gene sequence: CDR1 MRHNA, CDR2 SNTAGT. V was clipped by 6 bases and J by 8 bases; unmatched bases: 9. The CDR3 coding sequence is TGTGCCAGCAGCCGTCTAGCGGGGGGTACGCATGAGCAGTTCTTC. Its translation: CASSRLAGGTHEQFF.

This chain links TRBV6-4 with TRBJ2-1; D uncertain. Germline assignment: CDR1 MRHNA and CDR2 SNTAGT. The CDR3 has 13 residues. Trimming took 2 bases from V and 6 from J, leaving 8 bases between them. In DNA, the CDR3 is TGTGCCAGCAGTGACCCCCCTAGCAATGAGCAGTTCTTC. Protein product: CASSDPPSNEQFF.

On this clone itself: Other DNA sequences from this sample encode an identical CDR3 as well. The CDR3 loop is CASSSRETQYF. DNA of the CDR3: TGTGCCAGCAGTTCGCGAGAGACCCAGTACTTC. The chain joins TRBV6-2 or TRBV6-3 to TRBJ2-5; D is unresolved. V was pared by 4 bases and J by 4 bases, with 4 bases between. Germline CDR1 MNHEY, CDR2 SVGEGT. The CDR3 runs 11 residues.

The chain combines TRBV6-5 with TRBJ2-7; possibly TRBD1 for D (5 bases). The CDR3 runs to 13 residues. V was trimmed by 5 bases and J by 3 bases, leaving 11 bases between them. Germline CDR1 MNHEY, CDR2 SVGAGI. CDR3 in amino acids: CASSQGVLYEQYF. The CDR3 DNA reads as TGTGCCAGCAGTCAGGGCGTACTCTACGAGCAGTACTTC.

This clone turned up a few times. V is TRBV5-1 and J is TRBJ1-2; maybe TRBD1 (6 bases). Germline CDR1 reads SGHRS; CDR2 reads YFSETQ. Trimming took off 0 bases at V and 4 bases at J, with 16 bases between the two ends. The length of the CDR3 is 16 residues. CDR3 nucleotides: TGCGCCAGCAGCTTGGGTGGGACACCGACCGGCTATGGCTACACCTTC. It specifies CASSLGGTPTGYGYTF.

This clone was seen once. J is TRBJ1-6 and V is TRBV19; 10 positions agree with TRBD1. Germline CDR1 is LNHDA and CDR2 is SQIVND (reference sequence). This CDR3 comprises 14 residues. J lost 6 bases, V lost 4 bases, and 0 bases had no gene match. This chain's CDR3 is CASSRTGGNSPLHF. The CDR3 DNA sequence: TGTGCCAGTAGTAGGACAGGGGGTAATTCACCCCTCCACTTT.

The table lists this clone with a few counts. The chain carries TRBV7-8 and TRBJ2-1, with no clear D. Germline V gene lookup returns CDR1 SGHVS and CDR2 FQNEAQ. The CDR3 contains 11 residues. Trimming stripped 5 bases from V and 9 bases from J, with 8 bases between. CDR3 amino acids: CASSPLREQFF. In DNA, the CDR3 is TGTGCCAGCAGCCCCTTGCGTGAGCAGTTCTTC.

The gene calls are TRBV6-5 and TRBJ1-2; TRBD1 matches 8 bases. CDR3 length: 16 residues. The germline V gene encodes CDR1 MNHEY and CDR2 SVGAGI. J lost 4 bases, V lost 2 bases, and 9 bases had no gene match. The CDR3 here is CASSYTTGGDGYGYTF. The CDR3 region has the DNA TGTGCCAGCAGTTACACTACAGGGGGAGATGGCTATGGCTACACCTTC.

The CDR3 DNA reads as TGCGCCAGCAGCCCGTTCGTGAGGGCTGGCTACACCTTC. Encoded protein: CASSPFVRAGYTF. This chain uses TRBV4-1 with TRBJ1-2; no clear D. CDR1 is MGHRA, CDR2 YSYEKL, per germline. V dropped 4 bases and J dropped 7 bases, with 13 bases sitting between them. This CDR3 comprises 13 residues.

The chain carries TRBV24-1 and TRBJ2-7, with 9 nucleotides matching TRBD1. This CDR3 has 13 residues. CDR1 is KGHDR and CDR2 is SFDVKD in the germline V gene. The junction had 3 bases not matched to a gene; V was cut back by 6 bases and J by 4 bases. CDR3 DNA: TGTGCCACCAGTCCCGGACAGGGGTACGAGCAGTACTTC. Translating it yields CATSPGQGYEQYF.

The chain recombines TRBV7-2 with TRBJ2-2, with 7 bases that match TRBD1. Germline CDR1 and CDR2: SGHTA and FQGNSA. Trimming cost V 2 bases and J 2 bases; bases outside gene matches: 5. The CDR3 extends over 16 amino acids. The CDR3 DNA is TGTGCCAGCAGCTTAAGAGGGGGCGCAAACACCGGGGAGCTGTTTTTT. As protein: CASSLRGGANTGELFF. Filled out from reference TRBV7-2 and TRBJ2-2, the complete variable domain reads GAGVSQSPSNKVTEKGKDVELRCDPISGHTALYWYRQSLGQGLEFLIYFQGNSAPDKSGLPSDRFSAERTGGSVSTLTIQRTQQEDSAVYLCASSLRGGANTGELFFGEGSRLTVL.

This clone was picked up a small number of times. Other DNA sequences within the sample encode an identical CDR3. The chain is built from TRBV7-8 and TRBJ1-1, with D perhaps matching TRBD1 (5 bases). CDR1 is SGHVS and CDR2 is FQNEAQ in the germline V gene. V shed 1 base and J shed 3 bases, with 6 bases lying between them. The CDR3 totals 13 residues. CDR3 nucleotides: TGTGCCAGCAGCTTAGGGGGGGACACTGAAGCTTTCTTT. Translation: CASSLGGDTEAFF.

The chain couples TRBV27 to TRBJ1-1; 7 bases fit TRBD1. The length of the CDR3 is 15 residues. V lost 8 bases and J lost 3; bases outside the gene matches: 12. The V gene's germline CDR1 is MNHEY and CDR2 SMNVEV (reference sequence). This CDR3 reads CASFKRGQGDTEAFF. In DNA, the CDR3 is TGTGCCAGCTTCAAAAGGGGGCAGGGGGACACTGAAGCTTTCTTT.